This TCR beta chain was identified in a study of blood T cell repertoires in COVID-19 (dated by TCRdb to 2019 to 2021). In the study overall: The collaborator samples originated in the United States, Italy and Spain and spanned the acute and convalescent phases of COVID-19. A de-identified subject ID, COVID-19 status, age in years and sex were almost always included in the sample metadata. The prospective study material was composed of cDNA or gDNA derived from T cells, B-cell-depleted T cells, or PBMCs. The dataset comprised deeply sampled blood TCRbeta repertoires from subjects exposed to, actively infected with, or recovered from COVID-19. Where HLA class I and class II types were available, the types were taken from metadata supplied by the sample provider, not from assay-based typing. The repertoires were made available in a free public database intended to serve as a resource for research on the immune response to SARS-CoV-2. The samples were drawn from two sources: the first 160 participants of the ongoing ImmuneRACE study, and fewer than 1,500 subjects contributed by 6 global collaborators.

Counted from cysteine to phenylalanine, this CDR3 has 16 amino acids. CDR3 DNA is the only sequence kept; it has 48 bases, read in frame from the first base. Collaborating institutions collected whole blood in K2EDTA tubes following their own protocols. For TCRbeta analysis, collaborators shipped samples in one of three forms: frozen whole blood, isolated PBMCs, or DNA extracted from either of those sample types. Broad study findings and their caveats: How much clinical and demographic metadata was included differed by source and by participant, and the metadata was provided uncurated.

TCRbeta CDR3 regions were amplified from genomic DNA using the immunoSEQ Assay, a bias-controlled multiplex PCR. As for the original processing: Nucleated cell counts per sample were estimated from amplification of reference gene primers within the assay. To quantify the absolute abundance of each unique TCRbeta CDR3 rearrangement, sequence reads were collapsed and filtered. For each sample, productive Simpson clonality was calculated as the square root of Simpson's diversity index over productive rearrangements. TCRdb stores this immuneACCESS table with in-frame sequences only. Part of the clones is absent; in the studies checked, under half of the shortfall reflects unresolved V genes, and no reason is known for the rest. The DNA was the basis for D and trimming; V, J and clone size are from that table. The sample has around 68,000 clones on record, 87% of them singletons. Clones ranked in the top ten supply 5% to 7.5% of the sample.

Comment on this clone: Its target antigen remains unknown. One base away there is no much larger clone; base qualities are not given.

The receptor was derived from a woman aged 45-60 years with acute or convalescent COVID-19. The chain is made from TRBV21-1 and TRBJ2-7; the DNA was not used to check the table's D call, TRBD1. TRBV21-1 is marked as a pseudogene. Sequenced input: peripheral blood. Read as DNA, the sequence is TGTGCCAGCACCACAAACGAAGGCAGGGGGGTCTACGAGCAGTACTTC. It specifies CASTTNEGRGVYEQYF.